The source of this T cell receptor (beta chain) is a study of blood T cell repertoires in COVID-19 (dated by TCRdb to 2018 to 2021). Broadly, across the study: The collaborator samples originated in the United States, Italy and Spain and spanned the acute and convalescent phases of COVID-19. The prospective study material was composed of cDNA or gDNA derived from T cells, B-cell-depleted T cells, or PBMCs. Subjects who had been exposed to COVID-19, were actively infected with it, or had recovered from it provided the deeply sampled blood TCRbeta repertoires that made up the dataset. A freely available public database, intended as a resource for researchers studying the immune response to SARS-CoV-2, is where the repertoires were released. The samples were drawn from two sources: the first 160 participants of the ongoing ImmuneRACE study, and 1,254 subjects contributed by 6 global collaborators. The sample metadata nearly always contained a de-identified subject ID, COVID-19 status, age in years and sex. Where available, HLA class I and class II types were obtained from metadata supplied by the sample provider rather than from assay-based typing. What the research found in general, with its limitations: Clinical and demographic metadata were provided uncurated, with the amount varying by source and participant.

The immunoSEQ Assay, a bias-controlled multiplex PCR, was used to amplify TCRbeta CDR3 regions from genomic DNA. The original methods were these. The number of nucleated cells in each sample was estimated by amplification of reference gene primers within the assay. To quantify the absolute abundance of each unique TCRbeta CDR3 rearrangement, sequence reads were collapsed and filtered. For each sample, productive Simpson clonality was calculated as the square root of Simpson's diversity index across productive rearrangements. TCRdb took this table from immuneACCESS and kept in-frame rearrangements with V and J called. Such tables lack part of the clones; where checked against another copy, unresolved V genes explain under half of the gap, and the rest is unexplained. V and J calls and clone size are given by that table; D and trimming were obtained from the DNA. Within this sample are 250,000 to 350,000 clones, with around 85% of them counted one time only. Clones ranked in the top ten supply roughly 2.5% of the sample.

Remarks on this clone: The target of this receptor is not known. No clone much larger than this one lies a single base away; base qualities are absent.

In the prospective study, participants were roughly 18 to 100 years old, resided in about two dozen geographic areas of the United States, and were enrolled through a virtual design. In the prospective study, participants were assigned to cohorts based on the clinical history participants reported in a screening survey and a study questionnaire. Recovered participants in ImmuneRACE Cohort 3 were defined as having two consecutive negative NP/OP PCR tests, clearance from a healthcare professional, or resolution of symptoms. Each participant in the prospective study had whole blood, serum and a nasopharyngeal or oropharyngeal swab collected by mobile phlebotomists. Additional blood draws and questionnaires over an approximately 2-month period could optionally be provided by prospective study participants. Before DNA extraction, prospective study blood samples were shipped either frozen or at room temperature.

Sequences MNHNY (CDR1) and SVGAGI (CDR2) are obtained from the germline V gene (reference sequence). The V and J ends are trimmed by 6 bases and 9 bases, leaving 9 bases between them. The CDR3 sequence holds 11 residues, the cysteine and phenylalanine included. The only DNA kept is the CDR3, 33 bases in frame from the first base. The TCR was taken from a woman between 50 and 59 years old who had recovered from COVID-19. This receptor chain uses TRBV6-6 and TRBJ2-1, with the D gene not clear enough to name. The sequencing input was PBMCs or T cells enriched from blood (not recorded which). The bases are TGTGCCAGCAGCTCCGGCGGTGAGCAGTTCTTC. Its product reads: CASSSGGEQFF.